The 22 T cell receptor beta chains below all came from one sample that was sequenced in a study of control samples from healthy donors and cancer patients. Produced via immunoSEQ multiplex PCR; TCRdb's table is partial and in-frame only. The data contain about 140,000 clones, roughly 92% of them singletons. Sequencing was done on a sample of blood. These receptors were collected from a man aged 35-49 years in good health.

The V and J genes are TRBV29-1 and TRBJ1-1, with a weak D call TRBD1 (6 bases). The CDR3 sequence is 16 residues long. CDR1 and CDR2 (germline): SQVTM, ANQGSEA. Between the trimmed V and J ends, which lost 5 bases and 1 base, there was a span of 20 bases. CDR3 region: CSVIGGASHTNTEAFF. CDR3 sequence (DNA): TGCAGCGTTATAGGGGGGGCAAGTCATACGAACACTGAAGCTTTCTTT.

This clone occurred once. The chain uses TRBV9 and TRBJ1-3, with TRBD1 identical over 8 bases. The CDR3 sequence is 13 residues long. After removal of 4 bases from V and 8 bases from J, the junction contained 5 bases not matched to a gene. Germline CDR1 reads SGDLS; CDR2 reads YYNGEE. The DNA of the CDR3 is TGTGCCAGCAGCTCCGGACAGGGAGACACCATATATTTT. It codes for CASSSGQGDTIYF. The full variable domain, with the rest looked up from reference TRBV9 and TRBJ1-3, is DSGVTQTPKHLITATGQRVTLRCSPRSGDLSVYWYQQSLDQGLQFLIQYYNGEERAKGNILERFSAQQFPDLHSELNLSSLELGDSALYFCASSSGQGDTIYFGEGSWLTVV.

This clone was picked up one time. This chain links TRBV12-5 with TRBJ2-1, with D tentatively TRBD2 (7 bases). The germline gives CDR1 LGHNT, CDR2 FRNRAP. CDR3 size: 17 residues. V was clipped by 0 bases and J by 6 bases, with 18 bases between them. CDR3 in DNA: TGTGCTAGTGGTTTGGTACTCTGGGGGGGGCCGGTCAATGAGCAGTTCTTC. Translation gives CASGLVLWGGPVNEQFF. Drawing the rest from reference TRBV12-5 and TRBJ2-1, the complete variable domain is DARVTQTPRHKVTEMGQEVTMRCQPILGHNTVFWYRQTMMQGLELLAYFRNRAPLDDSGMPKDRFSAEMPDATLATLKIQPSEPRDSAVYFCASGLVLWGGPVNEQFFGPGTRLTVL.

The chain is built from TRBV4-2 and TRBJ1-2; D remains ambiguous. Germline V lookup: CDR1 LGHNA, CDR2 YNFKEQ. CDR3 size: 16 residues. V shed 4 bases and J shed 0 bases, with 15 bases lying between them. The CDR3 coding sequence is TGTGCCAGCAGCCCCAACCCATCCCGGGCTAACTATGGCTACACCTTC. Its translation is CASSPNPSRANYGYTF.

The rearrangement links TRBV7-8 to TRBJ2-7, with 7 bases aligning to TRBD2. V lost 1 base, J lost 6 bases, and 15 bases stayed unmatched. Germline CDR1 and CDR2: SGHVS and FQNEAQ. This CDR3 comprises 17 residues. CDR3 in DNA: TGTGCCAGCAGCTTAGTCCGCCTAGCGGTACGTCCGGTCGAGCAGTACTTC. It translates to CASSLVRLAVRPVEQYF.

V gene TRBV29-1 combines with J gene TRBJ2-5, with D possibly being TRBD2 (5 bases). The germline CDR1 and CDR2 sequences are SQVTM and ANQGSEA. CDR3 length: 14 residues. V was cut by 6 bases and J by 5 bases, with 19 bases left in between. CDR3: CSVVRTGSWETQYF. CDR3 bases: TGCAGCGTAGTTCGGACGGGGAGTTGGGAGACCCAGTACTTC.

The V gene is TRBV3-1 (or the pseudogene TRBV3-2), the J gene TRBJ1-2; 10 bases fit TRBD1. This CDR3 comprises 16 residues. The trim removed 5 bases at V and 7 bases at J, leaving 13 bases unmatched. The germline CDR1 and CDR2 sequences are LGHDT and YNNKEL (reference sequence). CDR3 in DNA: TGTGCCAGCAGCAAAATGGGACAGGGGAAGATTGCTGGCTACACCTTC. Translation gives CASSKMGQGKIAGYTF.

CDR3 amino acids: CASSRRGVNQPQHF. As DNA, the CDR3 is TGTGCCAGCAGCAGACGGGGAGTCAATCAGCCCCAGCATTTT. The rearrangement joins TRBV6-6 to TRBJ1-5; D unresolved. CDR1 is MNHNY, CDR2 SVGAGI, per germline (reference sequence). V was trimmed by 6 bases and J by 3 bases, leaving 12 bases between them. The CDR3 runs 14 residues.

This clone appeared once. This chain connects TRBV7-8 to TRBJ1-2, with a tentative D call TRBD1 (6 bases). Per germline, CDR1 SGHVS and CDR2 FQNEAQ. V gave up 1 base and J gave up 4 bases, with 10 bases separating them. The CDR3 spans 14 residues. The CDR3 DNA follows: TGTGCCAGCAGCTTAGGAGGACAGCTCTATGGCTACACCTTC. The encoded protein is CASSLGGQLYGYTF.

The CDR3: CASSPPVVGNQPQHF. DNA for the CDR3: TGTGCCAGCTCACCACCGGTGGTAGGGAATCAGCCCCAGCATTTT. The J gene is TRBJ1-5, the V gene TRBV18; D not certain. The germline V and J ends were trimmed by 0 bases and 4 bases, with 10 bases remaining between them. From germline, CDR1 is KGHSH and CDR2 LQKENI. The length of the CDR3 is 15 residues.

The J gene is TRBJ1-5, the V gene TRBV5-6; no firm D call. The germline V gene encodes CDR1 SGHDT and CDR2 YYEEEE. The CDR3 contains 14 residues. Trimming stripped 4 bases from V and 4 bases from J, with 12 bases between. The CDR3 nucleotides read TGTGCCAGCAGCCTGACCGGCGATAATCAGCCCCAGCATTTT. This encodes CASSLTGDNQPQHF. Looking up the rest from reference TRBV5-6 and TRBJ1-5 gives the full variable domain: DAGVTQSPTHLIKTRGQQVTLRCSPKSGHDTVSWYQQALGQGPQFIFQYYEEEERQRGNFPDRFSGHQFPNYSSELNVNALLLGDSALYLCASSLTGDNQPQHFGDGTRLSIL.

V gene TRBV2 combines with J gene TRBJ1-1, with D maybe TRBD1 (6 bases). The V gene's germline CDR1 is SNHLY and CDR2 FYNNEI. The CDR3 covers 14 residues. V was pared by 6 bases and J by 0 bases, with 11 bases between. CDR3 in DNA: TGTGCCAGCAGCAGGGGCATTTTGAACACTGAAGCTTTCTTT. This codes for CASSRGILNTEAFF.

The CDR3 nucleotides are TGTGCTAGTGGCGGGACAGAGGGAAGCTCCTATGGCTACACCTTC. The encoded protein is CASGGTEGSSYGYTF. The rearrangement joins TRBV12-5 to TRBJ1-2, with TRBD1 matching 7 bases. The CDR3 is 15 amino acids. Germline lookup yields CDR1 LGHNT and CDR2 FRNRAP. The ends lost 6 bases at V and 4 bases at J; junction bases unmatched: 11.

The chain couples TRBV10-2 to TRBJ2-7; the match to TRBD2 covers 11 bases. V lost 0 bases and J lost 7; bases outside the gene matches: 5. The CDR3 runs 15 residues. Germline CDR1 reads WSHSY; CDR2 reads SAAADI. The CDR3 DNA reads as TGCGCCAGCAGTGAGTCGGTACTAGCGGGGGAAGAGCAGTACTTC. Residues: CASSESVLAGEEQYF.

This clone has only one observation. This chain links TRBV6-6 with TRBJ2-7; D gene unclear. Germline-derived CDR1 and CDR2 are MNHNY and SVGAGI (reference sequence). The V end was cut by 2 bases, the J end by 4 bases, with 9 bases between. The CDR3 covers 13 residues. The CDR3 DNA follows: TGTGCCAGCAGTTACGGAAAAAGTTACGAGCAGTACTTC. Its translation: CASSYGKSYEQYF.

This chain connects TRBV5-1 to TRBJ1-3; TRBD1 matches 7 bases. Germline values: CDR1 SGHRS, CDR2 YFSETQ. This CDR3 spans 18 amino acids. The J segment lost 2 bases and the V segment lost 0 bases, leaving 11 bases of the junction unmatched. This CDR3 is CASSLGSLRQGPGNTIYF. The CDR3 DNA sequence: TGCGCCAGCAGCTTGGGATCCTTAAGACAGGGTCCTGGAAACACCATATATTTT.

The V and J genes are TRBV7-3 and TRBJ2-2, with 9 bases aligning to TRBD2. The CDR3 consists of 15 residues. Germline trimming cut 5 bases from V and 1 base from J; bases unmatched to any gene: 2. CDR1 is SGHTA and CDR2 is FQGTGA in the germline V gene. The CDR3 DNA sequence: TGTGCCAGCAGCCCGACTAGCGGGAACACCGGGGAGCTGTTTTTT. Amino acids: CASSPTSGNTGELFF.

The chain combines TRBV4-1 with TRBJ1-4; 9 nucleotides agree with TRBD1. The germline V gene has CDR1 MGHRA and CDR2 YSYEKL. The CDR3 has 17 amino acids. Losses at the gene ends were 0 bases for V and 8 bases for J; bases not matched to a gene: 10. CDR3 region: CASSQDRDRVRREKLFF. The CDR3 DNA reads as TGCGCCAGCAGCCAAGATCGGGACAGGGTTCGACGGGAAAAACTGTTTTTT.

The J gene is TRBJ2-7, the V gene TRBV2, with 10 bases lining up with TRBD2. This CDR3 has 14 residues. Germline CDR1 is SNHLY and CDR2 is FYNNEI. V dropped 4 bases and J dropped 2; count of bases not matched to a gene: 2. CDR3 sequence (DNA): TGTGCCAGCAGTGCAGCGGGAGGGGCCTACGAGCAGTACTTC. It yields the protein CASSAAGGAYEQYF.

This sequence joins TRBV6-6 and TRBJ1-5; D is ambiguous. Germline values: CDR1 MNHNY, CDR2 SVGAGI (reference sequence). The V gene lost 6 bases and the J gene lost 3 bases, with 15 bases spanning the gap. The CDR3 contains 15 residues. CDR3 region: CASSYDGRNNQPQHF. The CDR3 DNA is TGTGCCAGCAGCTACGACGGACGGAACAATCAGCCCCAGCATTTT.

The V and J genes are TRBV7-3 and TRBJ2-2; no clear D gene. Germline V gene sequence: CDR1 SGHTA, CDR2 FQGTGA. This CDR3 has 13 residues. V lost 2 bases to trimming and J lost 5 bases, with 6 bases between them. The CDR3 nucleotides are TGTGCCAGCAGCTTAGGGGAAACCGGGGAGCTGTTTTTT. This translates into CASSLGETGELFF.

The chain uses TRBV12-3 or TRBV12-4 and TRBJ2-7; D may match TRBD1 or TRBD2 (5 bases each). The CDR3 consists of 13 residues. V dropped 5 bases and J dropped 7 bases, with 15 bases sitting between them. CDR3 DNA sequence: TGTGCCAGCAGTCACAGGACTCCAGGGGAGCAGTACTTC. This translates into CASSHRTPGEQYF.